This entry lists 32 T cell receptor beta chains sequenced from one sample in a study of technical replicates of blood from several donors. The protocol was immunoSEQ multiplex PCR, while the TCRdb copy is restricted to in-frame clones and leaves out a portion. The table records 45,000 to 60,000 clones, 95% to 97% of them present only once. The sample taken for sequencing was T cells isolated from PBMCs. The receptors were sampled from a human donor in good health.

CDR3 residues: CASSHRLAGSNEQYF. The CDR3 DNA reads as TGCGCCAGCAGCCATAGACTAGCGGGAAGTAATGAGCAGTACTTC. This chain uses TRBV4-1 with TRBJ2-7, with TRBD2 matching over 11 bases. V lost 3 bases and J lost 7; bases outside the gene matches: 8. From germline, CDR1 is MGHRA and CDR2 YSYEKL. This CDR3 comprises 15 residues.

The V and J genes are TRBV5-4 and TRBJ1-2, with a tentative D call TRBD1 (6 bases). CDR1 and CDR2 from the germline V gene are SGHNT and YYREEE (reference sequence). Deletions cut 3 bases from V and 6 bases from J, with 15 bases between. The CDR3 covers 14 residues. In DNA, the CDR3 is TGTGCCAGCAGCTCGGGATGGGACAATGATGGCTACACCTTC. As protein: CASSSGWDNDGYTF.

As DNA, the CDR3 is TGTGCCAGCAGTCCGCAGGGGGCCGGGGAGCTGTTTTTT. It is translated as CASSPQGAGELFF. The V gene is TRBV11-3, the J gene TRBJ2-2; 7 bases are shared with TRBD1. This CDR3 region has 13 residues. The V gene's germline CDR1 is SGHNT and CDR2 YENEEA. V was pared by 6 bases and J by 6 bases, with 4 bases of the junction left unmatched.

J is TRBJ2-6 and V is TRBV5-6, with a tentative D call TRBD1 (5 bases). V dropped 2 bases and J dropped 4 bases, with 7 bases sitting between them. This CDR3 is 14 amino acids long. Germline assignment: CDR1 SGHDT and CDR2 YYEEEE. CDR3 loop: CASSFPGGANVLTF. For the CDR3, the DNA is TGTGCCAGCAGCTTCCCAGGGGGGGCCAACGTCCTGACTTTC.

The chain recombines TRBV7-2 with TRBJ2-3; 9 bases agree with TRBD2. Germline CDR1 SGHTA, CDR2 FQGNSA. Germline trimming cut 4 bases from V and 5 bases from J; bases unmatched to any gene: 4. The CDR3 covers 14 residues. DNA for the CDR3: TGTGCCAGCAGCTGGAGTAGCGGGGGAGATACGCAGTATTTT. It is translated as CASSWSSGGDTQYF.

The chain couples TRBV28 to TRBJ2-7, with D unresolved. Trimming took 2 bases from V and 4 from J, leaving 6 bases between them. CDR3 length: 12 amino acids. Germline V gene lookup returns CDR1 MDHEN and CDR2 SYDVKM. The CDR3 spells CASSLAAYEQYF. The CDR3 DNA reads TGTGCCAGCAGTTTAGCGGCTTACGAGCAGTACTTC.

The genes are TRBV7-9 and TRBJ2-2, with 10 nucleotides matching TRBD1. Germline loops: CDR1 SEHNR, CDR2 FQNEAQ (reference sequence). V lost 1 base, J lost 5 bases, and 4 bases stayed unmatched. The CDR3 contains 16 residues. Here the CDR3 reads CASSLGPGQGTGELFF. The CDR3 bases are TGTGCCAGCAGCTTAGGCCCGGGACAGGGGACCGGGGAGCTGTTTTTT.

This chain links TRBV7-2 with TRBJ2-3; D is ambiguous. The CDR3 totals 11 residues. Trimming left V 5 bases short and J 8 bases short, with 8 bases between. From germline, CDR1 is SGHTA and CDR2 FQGNSA. The CDR3 nucleotides read TGTGCCAGCAGCCCTGGGCTTACGCAGTATTTT. It is translated as CASSPGLTQYF.

The chain recombines TRBV6-1 with TRBJ1-5; 7 bases are shared with TRBD1. Germline V CDR1 and CDR2: MNHNS, SASEGT. Unmatched junction bases numbered 6, after V lost 5 bases and J lost 5 bases. CDR3 length: 14 amino acids. As DNA, the CDR3 is TGTGCCAGCAGTCCCGACAGGGACGATCAGCCCCAGCATTTT. Residues: CASSPDRDDQPQHF.

The chain uses TRBV19 and TRBJ2-7; 10 bases map to TRBD2. There are 14 residues in the CDR3. Germline CDR1 is LNHDA and CDR2 is SQIVND (reference sequence). Germline trimming cut 4 bases from V and 3 bases from J; bases unmatched to any gene: 3. CDR3 in DNA: TGTGCCAGTAGTAGGACTAGCGGAGACTACGAGCAGTACTTC. As protein: CASSRTSGDYEQYF. Full variable domain (outside the CDR3, taken from reference TRBV19 and TRBJ2-7): DGGITQSPKYLFRKEGQNVTLSCEQNLNHDAMYWYRQDPGQGLRLIYYSQIVNDFQKGDIAEGYSVSREKKESFPLTVTSAQKNPTAFYLCASSRTSGDYEQYFGPGTRLTVT.

The V and J genes are TRBV9 and TRBJ2-1, with 11 nucleotides matching TRBD2. The V and J ends lost 0 bases and 6 bases, in that order; junction bases with no gene match: 5. Germline V gene sequence: CDR1 SGDLS, CDR2 YYNGEE. This CDR3 spans 16 amino acids. This CDR3 is CASSVEVLAGVNEQFF. The CDR3 nucleotides read TGTGCCAGCAGCGTAGAAGTACTAGCGGGAGTCAATGAGCAGTTCTTC.

The chain carries TRBV27 and TRBJ1-2, with TRBD1 matching 7 bases. The CDR3 is made up of 13 amino acids. The germline CDR1 and CDR2 sequences are MNHEY and SMNVEV (reference sequence). Trimming at V came to 7 bases and at J to 4 bases, leaving 6 bases not matched to a gene. CDR3 protein: CASTSTGAYGYTF. Written as DNA, the CDR3 is TGTGCCAGCACCAGCACAGGGGCCTATGGCTACACCTTC.

The gene calls are TRBV7-6 and TRBJ2-5; tentative D call: TRBD1 (6 bases). The CDR3 is 15 residues long. V lost 5 bases to trimming and J lost 4 bases, with 17 bases between them. Germline V gene sequence: CDR1 SGHVS, CDR2 FNYEAQ. Here the CDR3 DNA reads TGTGCCAGCAGCCCAACCGGGACACCTGGAGAGACCCAGTACTTC. Translated: CASSPTGTPGETQYF.

V is TRBV2 and J is TRBJ2-5; a weak D match, TRBD2 (6 bases). The germline gives CDR1 SNHLY, CDR2 FYNNEI. The V end was cut by 4 bases, the J end by 4 bases, with 13 bases between. This CDR3 region has 14 residues. This CDR3 is CASSVYQGGETQYF. The CDR3 coding sequence is TGTGCCAGCAGTGTGTATCAGGGAGGAGAGACCCAGTACTTC.

The chain carries TRBV6-5 and TRBJ2-5; D gene ambiguous. With 0 bases removed from V and 2 bases from J, the gap between germline ends came to 10 bases. Germline CDR1 is MNHEY and CDR2 is SVGAGI. This CDR3 is 15 amino acids long. The CDR3 DNA reads TGTGCCAGCAGTTACTCTGAGGTTTTGCAAGAGACCCAGTACTTC. It specifies CASSYSEVLQETQYF.

The genes are TRBV11-2 and TRBJ1-3, with D perhaps matching TRBD1 (5 bases). V was trimmed by 5 bases and J by 4 bases, leaving 12 bases between them. The V gene's germline CDR1 is SGHAT and CDR2 FQNNGV. The CDR3 has 14 amino acids. CDR3: CASSPAGVGNTIYF. CDR3 sequence (DNA): TGTGCCAGCAGCCCTGCGGGGGTAGGAAACACCATATATTTT.

V and J are TRBV11-2 and TRBJ2-2, with D possibly matching TRBD1 (5 bases). V lost 6 bases to trimming and J lost 3 bases, with 14 bases between them. The CDR3 runs to 15 residues. Per germline, CDR1 SGHAT and CDR2 FQNNGV. In nucleotides, the CDR3 is TGTGCCAGCAGTTTATTAGGGGTCTACACCGGGGAGCTGTTTTTT. Amino acids: CASSLLGVYTGELFF.

This chain joins TRBV19 and TRBJ1-1; the match to TRBD1 covers 8 bases. CDR1 and CDR2 from the germline V gene are LNHDA and SQIVND (reference sequence). This CDR3 has 14 residues. Losses at the gene ends were 5 bases for V and 5 bases for J; bases not matched to a gene: 7. CDR3 residues: CASSPDRVWTEAFF. The CDR3 nucleotides are TGTGCCAGTAGTCCGGACAGGGTGTGGACTGAAGCTTTCTTT.

The J gene is TRBJ1-2, the V gene TRBV28; D not resolved. Germline V gives CDR1 MDHEN, CDR2 SYDVKM. The CDR3 consists of 14 residues. Trimming removed 3 bases at V and 0 bases at J, with 8 bases between. The CDR3 DNA sequence: TGTGCCAGCAGTTTTCCGCTAGCTAACTATGGCTACACCTTC. Its translation: CASSFPLANYGYTF.

The V call is TRBV30, the J call TRBJ2-5, with 7 nucleotides matching TRBD1. This CDR3 comprises 14 residues. CDR1 and CDR2 (germline): GTSNPN, SVGIG (reference sequence). The V segment lost 4 bases and the J segment 3 bases; nucleotides outside the gene matches: 8. CDR3 DNA: TGTGCCTGGACCCTGGGACAGCTTGAAGAGACCCAGTACTTC. Translated: CAWTLGQLEETQYF.

The rearrangement links TRBV19 to TRBJ1-1; weak D call: TRBD1 (5 bases). The CDR3 extends over 16 amino acids. The germline V gene has CDR1 LNHDA and CDR2 SQIVND (reference sequence). Trimming left V 4 bases short and J 5 bases short, with 20 bases between. This CDR3 is CASSTGPGLGSTEAFF. DNA for the CDR3: TGTGCCAGTAGTACGGGTCCAGGGTTGGGAAGTACTGAAGCTTTCTTT.

V and J are TRBV11-1 and TRBJ2-7; 12 bases are a match to TRBD2. J gave up 3 bases and V 5 bases, and 5 bases lay outside the gene matches. Germline CDR1 SGHAT, CDR2 FQDESV (reference sequence). The CDR3 loop spans 15 amino acids. For the CDR3, the DNA is TGTGCCAGCAGCCCTTGGACTAGCGGGGACTACGAGCAGTACTTC. Translation gives CASSPWTSGDYEQYF. Supplemented by reference TRBV11-1 and TRBJ2-7, the full variable domain reads EAEVAQSPRYKITEKSQAVAFWCDPISGHATLYWYRQILGQGPELLVQFQDESVVDDSQLPKDRFSAERLKGVDSTLKIQPAELGDSAMYLCASSPWTSGDYEQYFGPGTRLTVT.

CDR3 protein: CASSLGGQGSGNTIYF. CDR3 DNA: TGTGCCAGCAGCTTAGGGGGACAGGGCTCTGGAAACACCATATATTTT. The J gene is TRBJ1-3, the V gene TRBV7-2; 9 positions agree with TRBD1. Germline lookup yields CDR1 SGHTA and CDR2 FQGNSA. The CDR3 length is 16 residues. With V trimmed by 1 base and J by 0 bases, 1 base remained unmatched.

This clone was observed once. The V gene is TRBV5-6, the J gene TRBJ1-2; D is ambiguous. Trimming left V 0 bases short and J 4 bases short, with 10 bases between. The germline CDR1 and CDR2 sequences are SGHDT and YYEEEE. This CDR3 is built from 14 residues. The DNA of the CDR3 is TGTGCCAGCAGCTTGGAGTACATCGCCTATGGCTACACCTTC. Amino acids: CASSLEYIAYGYTF.

The V call is TRBV7-3, the J call TRBJ2-3, with 7 nucleotides matching TRBD2. CDR1 and CDR2 from the germline V gene are SGHTA and FQGTGA. V shed 3 bases and J 7 bases; nucleotides not matched to a gene: 7. CDR3 size: 14 residues. As DNA, the CDR3 is TGTGCCAGCAGCTTCGGACTAGGGAGAAATACGCAGTATTTT. It specifies CASSFGLGRNTQYF.

The chain recombines TRBV10-3 with TRBJ1-4, with D uncertain. Germline CDR1 ENHRY, CDR2 SYGVKD. V dropped 4 bases and J dropped 0 bases, with 9 bases sitting between them. The CDR3 covers 15 residues. The CDR3 coding sequence is TGTGCCATCAGTGCTTACAGAGCAACTAATGAAAAACTGTTTTTT. This encodes CAISAYRATNEKLFF.

The V and J genes are TRBV7-2 and TRBJ2-7; 7 bases align to TRBD1. This CDR3 contains 14 residues. The germline gives CDR1 SGHTA, CDR2 FQGNSA. V was pared by 5 bases and J by 3 bases, with 7 bases of the junction left unmatched. The CDR3 sequence is CASSRTGVDYEQYF. The CDR3 DNA reads TGTGCCAGCAGCAGGACAGGAGTTGACTACGAGCAGTACTTC.

This chain uses TRBV30 with TRBJ1-4; 11 bases agree with TRBD1. The ends lost 5 bases at V and 5 bases at J; junction bases unmatched: 10. This CDR3 spans 16 amino acids. Germline V lookup: CDR1 GTSNPN, CDR2 SVGIG (reference sequence). In DNA form, the CDR3 reads TGTGCCTGGGGACAGGGGGCGGCGGACTCGAATGAAAAACTGTTTTTT. Translated, it gives CAWGQGAADSNEKLFF.

This chain links TRBV5-1 with TRBJ1-1; TRBD1 aligns across 10 bases. Germline V lookup: CDR1 SGHRS, CDR2 YFSETQ. Trimming took 3 bases from V and 2 from J; bases not matched to a gene: 4. This CDR3 has 15 amino acids. Written as DNA, the CDR3 is TGCGCCAGCAGCTGGGGGACAGGGGATAACACTGAAGCTTTCTTT. It yields the protein CASSWGTGDNTEAFF.

This chain connects TRBV29-1 to TRBJ2-2, with 13 bases aligning to TRBD2. V lost 5 bases and J lost 4; bases outside the gene matches: 7. Germline-derived CDR1 and CDR2 are SQVTM and ANQGSEA. This CDR3 contains 16 residues. The CDR3 DNA reads TGCAGCGTTTCCGGGGGGACTAGCGGGACCACCGGGGAGCTGTTTTTT. It yields the protein CSVSGGTSGTTGELFF.

The chain combines TRBV10-1 with TRBJ2-2; 7 nucleotides match TRBD2. Germline V gives CDR1 WNHNN, CDR2 SYGVQD (reference sequence). There are 18 residues in the CDR3. The V segment lost 0 bases and the J segment 2 bases; nucleotides outside the gene matches: 9. The DNA for the CDR3 is TGCGCCAGCAGTGAGTCCCGGCTAGCGGAAATAAACACCGGGGAGCTGTTTTTT. Its protein product is CASSESRLAEINTGELFF.

In DNA form, the CDR3 reads TGCGCCTCCTCAGGAGGGTCGACAGTGGCTAATGAGCAGTTCTTC. Translation gives CASSGGSTVANEQFF. This chain joins TRBV10-1 and TRBJ2-1, with a possible D match to TRBD2 (6 bases). CDR1 and CDR2 from the germline V gene are WNHNN and SYGVQD (reference sequence). V shed 11 bases and J shed 7 bases, with 24 bases lying between them. The CDR3 consists of 15 residues.